The source of this T cell receptor (beta chain) is a study of TIL therapy for anti-PD-1-resistant metastatic lung cancer. For the study at large: Tumors were harvested before any PD-1/PD-L1 blockade. Median patient age was almost 55, ranging about 38-80 years.

V shed 4 bases, J shed 4 bases, and the junction held 8 bases outside the gene matches. Looked up from germline, CDR1 is SEHNR and CDR2 is FQNEAQ (reference sequence). CDR3 length: 15 amino acids. The libraries were made with immunoSEQ v3. Each library reached 1.5 million to 2.5 million read pairs, or roughly 4.5-6.5 million at deep level. The table came from immunoSEQ multiplex PCR; TCRdb's copy has only in-frame clones and leaves some out. The data hold tens of thousands of clones, with roughly 85% observed a single time. Time point specified: pre-treatment sample, taken before nivolumab and TIL therapy. Patients were adults with stage 4 NSCLC.

Sequencing used blood, obtained at baseline. This clonotype originated in a person aged 30 to 80 with non-small cell lung cancer. The rearrangement joins TRBV7-9 to TRBJ1-2, with 8 bases aligning to TRBD1. Written as DNA, the CDR3 is TGTGCCAGCAGCTCGGGACAGGATACGGCCTATGGCTACACCTTC. The encoded protein is CASSSGQDTAYGYTF.